These T cell receptor beta chains were read from a single sample in a study of CD8+ T cells in alopecia areata. This table comes from immunoSEQ multiplex PCR, and its TCRdb copy is limited to in-frame clones, with some not included. The data contain 140,000 to 150,000 clones, 40% to 65% of them singletons. The material sequenced was CD4+ T cells sorted from blood, taken at week 0. Receptors were obtained from a human donor with alopecia areata. The CDR3 runs from the conserved cysteine through the conserved F or W. Each record gives: D gene, V gene, clone size, J gene, CDR3 DNA, CDR3 protein. The D gene is left open where the match is weak. Expanded clones are given a class, and other clones once, few, many or no size at all.

TRBD1	TRBV30	few	TRBJ2-5	TGTGCCTGCTCGACAGGGTTAAAGGAGACCCAGTACTTC	CACSTGLKETQYF
-	TRBV7-2	-	TRBJ2-2	TGTGCCAGCAGCTTATATTTCCTAGGGACCACCGGGGAGCTGTTTTTT	CASSLYFLGTTGELFF
-	TRBV23-1	few	TRBJ2-7	TGCGCCAGCAGTCAAGGCGAACGCAAGGACGAGCAGTACTTC	CASSQGERKDEQYF
TRBD1	TRBV2	few	TRBJ1-1	TGTGCCAGCAGTGAACAGGGGGAAACTGAAGCTTTCTTT	CASSEQGETEAFF
TRBD1	TRBV11-2	few	TRBJ2-1	TGTGCCAGCAGCTTAGAGCTGAAGACAGGGGAGAAGTTCTTC	CASSLELKTGEKFF
TRBD2	TRBV29-1	few	TRBJ2-5	TGCAGCGCCTCCCCCGGGACTAGCGGAGAGACCCAGTACTTC	CSASPGTSGETQYF
-	TRBV25-1	-	TRBJ2-3	TGTGCCAGCAGTCCGGGTGATGTGGTCACAGATACGCAGTATTTT	CASSPGDVVTDTQYF
TRBD1	TRBV7-8	-	TRBJ2-7	TGTGCCAGCAGCTCACACACCGGGACAGGGGAATTC	CASSSHTGTGEF
-	TRBV15	-	TRBJ2-1	TGTGCCACCAGCAGTTGGGGTAGCGATAACAATGAGCAGTTCTTC	CATSSWGSDNNEQFF
TRBD1	TRBV5-1	-	TRBJ2-1	TGCGCCAGCAGGCAACCGGGACAGGCGTACAATGAGCAGTTCTTC	CASRQPGQAYNEQFF
-	TRBV28	few	TRBJ1-2	TGTGCCAGCACGGGAGGTAGTGGCTACACCTTC	CASTGGSGYTF
TRBD1	TRBV18	few	TRBJ1-5	TGTGCCAGCTCACCGGGACAGGGCGGCAGCAATCAGCCCCAGCATTTT	CASSPGQGGSNQPQHF
-	TRBV2	-	TRBJ1-5	TGTGCCAGCAGTGAGGGACCAACGAGGAATCAGCCCCAGCATTTT	CASSEGPTRNQPQHF
-	TRBV27	-	TRBJ2-1	TGTGCCAGCAGGGGGACTGCACTAAGCTCCTACAATGAGCAGTTCTTC	CASRGTALSSYNEQFF
-	TRBV14	medium-sized	TRBJ1-1	TGTGCCAGCAGCCAAGGACGGGGAGTGAGCACTGAAGCTTTCTTT	CASSQGRGVSTEAFF
TRBD2	TRBV5-1	-	TRBJ2-3	TGCGCCAGCTCGCCGGGACTAGCGGGAGGGCCAGATACGCAGTATTTT	CASSPGLAGGPDTQYF
-	TRBV15	-	TRBJ1-5	TGTGCCACCAGCAGGCACAGGGACGGGGTAAATCAGCCCCAGCATTTT	CATSRHRDGVNQPQHF
TRBD2	TRBV5-1	-	TRBJ2-2	TGCGCCAGCAGCTTGGTTGGCGGGAGTTTCACCGGGGAGCTGTTTTTT	CASSLVGGSFTGELFF
-	TRBV2	few	TRBJ1-1	TGTGCCAGCAGTGAAGGTACAGCCATGAACACTGAAGCTTTCTTT	CASSEGTAMNTEAFF
-	TRBV7-2	few	TRBJ2-1	TGTGCCAGCAGCTCGGAGGGGGGTGACCACTCCTACAATGAGCAGTTCTTC	CASSSEGGDHSYNEQFF
TRBD2	TRBV4-3	-	TRBJ2-1	TGCGCCAGCAGCCGGACCAGGACTAGCGGGACCTACAATGAGCAGTTCTTC	CASSRTRTSGTYNEQFF
TRBD2	TRBV4-2	-	TRBJ2-1	TGTGCCAGCAGCCAAGGAGGTCCTAGCGGTAATGAGCAGTTCTTC	CASSQGGPSGNEQFF
TRBD1	TRBV15	-	TRBJ2-2	TGTGCCACCAGCAGAGTTCGGACAGGGAACACCGGGGAGCTGTTTTTT	CATSRVRTGNTGELFF
-	TRBV7-9	-	TRBJ2-3	TGTGCCATAGGGAGCACAGATACGCAGTATTTT	CAIGSTDTQYF
TRBD1	TRBV29-1	few	TRBJ1-4	TGCAGCGTTGAAAGCCAGGACAGGGGAGATGAAAAACTGTTTTTT	CSVESQDRGDEKLFF
-	TRBV21-1	few	TRBJ2-3	TGTGCCAGCAGCAAAAGGACATCCGGGCGTACGGATACGCAGTATTTT	CASSKRTSGRTDTQYF
TRBD2	TRBV11-2	-	TRBJ2-5	TGTGCCAGCAGCTTGAATGGACTAGCGGACACACCGAGACAAGAGACCCAGTACTTC	CASSLNGLADTPRQETQYF
-	TRBV5-1	-	TRBJ2-7	TGCGCCAGCAGCACGAATTCCCGCGACCACGAGCAGTACTTC	CASSTNSRDHEQYF